The 3 T cell receptor beta chains below were found in one sample sequenced in a study of a mutant IDH1 vaccine in newly diagnosed glioma. Only in-frame clones appear in the TCRdb table, and some are missing; sequencing was by immunoSEQ multiplex PCR. This sample yields tens of thousands of clones, of which 80% to 90% are seen a single time; 7.4% belongs to the top ten. As for time point: baseline, week 1 (first vaccination visit). Treatment here: pre-vaccination baseline after standard-of-care therapy. Here the sequenced sample was PBMCs, taken from a glioma patient treated with radiotherapy, temozolomide or both. The receptors were sampled from a woman aged 50 to 65 with glioma.

The J gene is TRBJ2-2, the V gene TRBV4-1; D uncertain. Germline V gene lookup returns CDR1 MGHRA and CDR2 YSYEKL. Trimming removed 4 bases at V and 5 bases at J, with 5 bases between. The CDR3 length is 12 residues. The CDR3 bases are TGCGCCAGCAGCCCAGGAACCGGGGAGCTGTTTTTT. Residues: CASSPGTGELFF.

The rearrangement uses TRBV10-3 and TRBJ2-7; D not certain. V was cut by 2 bases and J by 1 base, with 6 bases left in between. The CDR3 covers 13 residues. The germline V gene has CDR1 ENHRY and CDR2 SYGVKD. Here the CDR3 reads CAISEGVSYEQYF. The CDR3 nucleotides read TGTGCCATCAGTGAGGGGGTTTCCTACGAGCAGTACTTC.

The chain joins TRBV5-4 to TRBJ2-7; 10 bases match TRBD1. With 4 bases clipped from V and 3 bases from J, the junction kept 10 bases outside the gene matches. CDR1 is SGHNT, CDR2 YYREEE, per germline (reference sequence). The CDR3 runs 16 residues. The CDR3 here is CASSAVPTGGVYEQYF. CDR3 coding DNA: TGTGCCAGCAGCGCAGTTCCGACAGGGGGCGTCTACGAGCAGTACTTC.